The 23 T cell receptor beta chains given below trace back to one sample, sequenced in a study of T cells in Graves' hyperthyroidism and ophthalmopathy. TCR beta CDR3 regions were amplified from RNA transcripts. The TCR CDR3 first-round RT-PCR relied on the HTBI primer set. MiXCR, applied by TCRdb to the multiplex PCR reads, yields one record per CDR3 protein. Of 500,000 to 650,000 distinct CDR3 sequences listed, about 14% are singletons. The source material was blood. These receptors were collected from a woman in her 40s with Graves' hyperthyroidism.

This clonotype was found a few times. The J gene is TRBJ1-5, the V gene TRBV18, with 10 positions matching TRBD1. Germline assignment: CDR1 KGHSH and CDR2 LQKENI. V dropped 4 bases and J dropped 5; count of bases not matched to a gene: 2. This CDR3 is 14 amino acids long. The CDR3 nucleotides read TGTGCCAGCTCACTGGGGACAGGGGATCAGCCCCAGCATTTT. Translation gives CASSLGTGDQPQHF.

In this sample, this clonotype turned up many times. This chain links TRBV2 with TRBJ1-2, with D possibly TRBD1 on 5 matching bases. V lost 4 bases and J 4 bases, leaving 10 bases between the germline ends. CDR3 length: 13 residues. CDR1 SNHLY and CDR2 FYNNEI come from the germline V gene. CDR3 residues: CASSVEDTYGYTF. The CDR3 nucleotides are TGTGCCAGCAGTGTGGAGGACACCTATGGCTACACCTTC.

The chain couples TRBV29-1 to TRBJ1-2, with D possibly being TRBD1 (6 bases). The CDR3 totals 13 residues. V lost 7 bases and J 4 bases, leaving 16 bases between the germline ends. Germline-derived CDR1 and CDR2 are SQVTM and ANQGSEA. CDR3 in amino acids: CSDDSGQFYGYTF. The CDR3 DNA reads TGCAGCGACGACTCTGGACAGTTCTATGGCTACACCTTC.

The chain couples TRBV20-1 to TRBJ1-5; 7 bases match TRBD1. This CDR3 region has 16 residues. J was trimmed by 0 bases and V by 5 bases; bases with no gene match: 10. Germline CDR1 and CDR2: DFQATT and SNEGSKA (reference sequence). The CDR3 DNA follows: TGCAGTGCTCCCGAACCGGGACAGTATAGCAATCAGCCCCAGCATTTT. It yields the protein CSAPEPGQYSNQPQHF.

This clonotype was found many times. V usage is TRBV3-1 and J usage is TRBJ2-3; D is perhaps TRBD2 (6 bases). V lost 5 bases to trimming and J lost 5 bases, with 20 bases between them. The germline V gene has CDR1 LGHDT and CDR2 YNNKEL (reference sequence). The CDR3 loop spans 16 amino acids. The CDR3 DNA is TGTGCCAGCAGCTCCCTCTGGGCGGGGTCCGGAGATACGCAGTATTTT. It translates to CASSSLWAGSGDTQYF.

This clonotype was observed at least ten times. The J gene is TRBJ1-6, the V gene TRBV20-1, with TRBD1 matching over 9 bases. The CDR3 is made up of 14 amino acids. Germline assignment: CDR1 DFQATT and CDR2 SNEGSKA (reference sequence). J gave up 10 bases and V 3 bases, and 7 bases lay outside the gene matches. The CDR3 loop is CSASSRTGESPLHF. The CDR3 region has the DNA TGCAGTGCTAGTTCTAGGACAGGGGAATCACCCCTCCACTTT.

The CDR3: CASSQVGGSGNTIYF. CDR3 DNA sequence: TGTGCCAGCAGCCAAGTTGGGGGCTCTGGAAACACCATATATTTT. The J gene is TRBJ1-3, the V gene TRBV3-1; maybe TRBD1 (5 bases). This CDR3 contains 15 residues. Deletions cut 1 base from V and 0 bases from J, with 7 bases between. Per germline, CDR1 LGHDT and CDR2 YNNKEL (reference sequence).

This clonotype occurred many times. The chain recombines TRBV20-1 with TRBJ1-2; weak D call: TRBD1 (5 bases). There are 11 residues in the CDR3. Trimming took off 3 bases at V and 7 bases at J, with 9 bases between the two ends. CDR1 is DFQATT and CDR2 is SNEGSKA in the germline V gene (reference sequence). CDR3 DNA: TGCAGTGCTAGGGGGACTCCTGGCTACACCTTC. Encoded protein: CSARGTPGYTF.

Comment on this clonotype: A clone one base away is much larger, so this may be a read error. The chain recombines TRBV27 with TRBJ2-7; perhaps TRBD2 as D (5 bases). The CDR3 has 14 amino acids. Trimming removed 4 bases at V and 2 bases at J, with 12 bases between. The germline CDR1 and CDR2 sequences are MNHEY and SMNVEV (reference sequence). This chain's CDR3 is CASSSGGGAYEQYF. In nucleotides, the CDR3 is TGTGCCAGCAGTTCCGGTGGAGGTGCCTACGAGCAGTACTTC.

This clonotype has a count of ten or more. The chain uses TRBV5-5 and TRBJ2-3; D is ambiguous. The CDR3 extends over 15 amino acids. Per germline, CDR1 SGHKS and CDR2 YYEKEE (reference sequence). V lost 5 bases, J lost 0 bases, and 13 bases lay in between. CDR3 region: CASRFRLASTDTQYF. The CDR3, as DNA: TGTGCCAGCAGGTTCCGGTTAGCTAGCACAGATACGCAGTATTTT.

This clonotype came up a few times. This chain uses TRBV6-1 with TRBJ2-7; either TRBD1 or TRBD2 may fit D (5 bases each). Trimming took 5 bases from V and 0 from J, leaving 11 bases between them. The CDR3 totals 14 residues. Germline CDR1 reads MNHNS; CDR2 reads SASEGT. The CDR3, as DNA: TGTGCCAGCAGTCTCAGGGAGAGCTCCTACGAGCAGTACTTC. Encoded protein: CASSLRESSYEQYF.

This clonotype was recorded many times. The chain recombines TRBV18 with TRBJ1-2; weak D call: TRBD1 (5 bases). Trimming took off 2 bases at V and 3 bases at J, with 7 bases between the two ends. In germline, CDR1 is KGHSH, CDR2 LQKENI. The length of the CDR3 is 13 residues. CDR3 sequence (DNA): TGTGCCAGCTCACCAAAACAGGACTATGGCTACACCTTC. Protein: CASSPKQDYGYTF.

There are many counts of this clonotype. V and J are TRBV29-1 and TRBJ2-1, with D perhaps TRBD1 or TRBD2 (6 bases each). V lost 7 bases to trimming and J lost 8 bases, with 12 bases between them. The CDR3 contains 11 residues. Germline V gene data show CDR1 as SQVTM and CDR2 as ANQGSEA. CDR3 sequence reads: CSALRGDEQFF. CDR3 bases: TGCAGCGCCCTGAGGGGGGATGAGCAGTTCTTC.

This clonotype has a handful of counts. The chain is built from TRBV6-1 and TRBJ2-7, with D perhaps matching TRBD1 or TRBD2 (5 bases each). The germline V gene has CDR1 MNHNS and CDR2 SASEGT. This CDR3 region has 14 residues. The V end was cut by 6 bases, the J end by 2 bases, with 14 bases between. CDR3 bases: TGTGCCAGCAGCCCCGGGGACGGACCCTACGAGCAGTACTTC. It is translated as CASSPGDGPYEQYF.

This clonotype has more than one count but fewer than ten. The chain has TRBV3-1 and TRBJ2-1, with TRBD2 identical over 7 bases. CDR1 is LGHDT, CDR2 YNNKEL, per germline (reference sequence). This CDR3 has 17 residues. V shed 0 bases and J 5 bases; nucleotides not matched to a gene: 10. CDR3 in DNA: TGTGCCAGCAGCCAAGACCACGTGACTAGCTACCACAATGAGCAGTTCTTC. The encoded protein is CASSQDHVTSYHNEQFF.

This clonotype appeared many times. The V and J genes are TRBV7-3 and TRBJ2-7; D perhaps matches TRBD2 (7 bases). The V gene's germline CDR1 is SGHTA and CDR2 FQGTGA. This CDR3 contains 15 residues. Trimming removed 5 bases from V and 3 bases from J, with 17 bases in between. Here the CDR3 DNA reads TGTGCCAGCAGCCCCTTTGGGGGGGGCGGCTACGAGCAGTACTTC. Translation gives CASSPFGGGGYEQYF.

At least ten counts were recorded for this clonotype. CDR3 sequence (DNA): TGTGCCAGCTCACTGGACAGGGGGGACAATCAGCCCCAGCATTTT. Residues: CASSLDRGDNQPQHF. This rearrangement joins TRBV18 to TRBJ1-5; 10 nucleotides match TRBD1. CDR1 and CDR2 from the germline V gene are KGHSH and LQKENI. V was pared by 4 bases and J by 3 bases, with 3 bases of the junction left unmatched. There are 15 residues in the CDR3.

Note on this clonotype: It may be a read error: a sequence one base away is much more abundant. V gene TRBV7-8 combines with J gene TRBJ2-7; D unresolved. Per the germline V gene, CDR1 is SGHVS and CDR2 is FQNEAQ. The CDR3 has 13 amino acids. Trimming took off 7 bases at V and 1 base at J, with 11 bases between the two ends. The CDR3 is CASTEGPSYEQYF. CDR3 coding DNA: TGTGCCAGCACCGAAGGACCATCCTACGAGCAGTACTTC.

This clonotype was found many times. The chain combines TRBV6-1 with TRBJ2-7; 10 nucleotides align to TRBD1. J was trimmed by 0 bases and V by 6 bases; bases with no gene match: 17. Germline assignment: CDR1 MNHNS and CDR2 SASEGT. This CDR3 comprises 19 residues. This chain's CDR3 is CASSPQGGQGFFFSYEQYF. CDR3 DNA sequence: TGTGCCAGCAGCCCCCAAGGGGGACAGGGGTTTTTTTTCTCCTACGAGCAGTACTTC.

This clonotype occurred many times. This chain joins TRBV20-1 and TRBJ2-1, with D maybe TRBD2 (6 bases). The CDR3 contains 15 residues. V dropped 3 bases and J dropped 8 bases, with 20 bases sitting between them. CDR1 is DFQATT and CDR2 is SNEGSKA in the germline V gene (reference sequence). CDR3 in amino acids: CSARPPSGVADEQFF. In nucleotides, the CDR3 is TGCAGTGCTAGGCCCCCTTCGGGAGTGGCGGATGAGCAGTTCTTC.

This clonotype was recorded many times. Its ends do not fully match the called genes, so a read error is possible. In nucleotides, the CDR3 is TGTGCCACCAGCAGAGACAAAAGCTCCTGCAATGAGCAGTTCTTC. This sequence encodes CATSRDKSSCNEQFF. V usage is TRBV15 and J usage is TRBJ2-1; D unresolved. CDR1 is LNHNV and CDR2 is YYDKDF in the germline V gene (reference sequence). This CDR3 region has 15 residues.

This clonotype was found many times. V is TRBV20-1 and J is TRBJ2-3, with 7 bases identical to TRBD2. CDR1 and CDR2 from the germline V gene are DFQATT and SNEGSKA (reference sequence). Germline trimming cut 3 bases from V and 2 bases from J; bases unmatched to any gene: 5. This CDR3 has 14 amino acids. The DNA for the CDR3 is TGCAGTGCTAGTCGGCTAGCGGCCACAGATACGCAGTATTTT. Translating it yields CSASRLAATDTQYF.

In this sample, this clonotype turned up many times. This rearrangement joins TRBV3-1 to TRBJ1-1, with a possible D match to TRBD1 (5 bases). The V gene lost 2 bases and the J gene lost 4 bases, with 11 bases spanning the gap. Germline V lookup: CDR1 LGHDT, CDR2 YNNKEL (reference sequence). There are 14 residues in the CDR3. The CDR3 spells CASSQPQGSTEAFF. In DNA, the CDR3 is TGTGCCAGCAGCCAACCGCAGGGTAGCACTGAAGCTTTCTTT.